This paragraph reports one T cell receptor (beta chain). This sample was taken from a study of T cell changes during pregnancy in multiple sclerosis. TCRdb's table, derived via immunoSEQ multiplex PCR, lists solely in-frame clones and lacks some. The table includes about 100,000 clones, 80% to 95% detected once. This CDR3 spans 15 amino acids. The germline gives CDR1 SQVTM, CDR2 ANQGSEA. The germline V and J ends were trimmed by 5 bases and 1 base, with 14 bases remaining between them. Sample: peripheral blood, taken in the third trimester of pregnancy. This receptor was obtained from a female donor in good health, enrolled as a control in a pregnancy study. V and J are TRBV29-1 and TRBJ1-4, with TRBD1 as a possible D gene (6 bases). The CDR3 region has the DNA TGCAGCGTTATCGGTACGGGACAAACTAATGAAAAACTGTTTTTT. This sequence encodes CSVIGTGQTNEKLFF.